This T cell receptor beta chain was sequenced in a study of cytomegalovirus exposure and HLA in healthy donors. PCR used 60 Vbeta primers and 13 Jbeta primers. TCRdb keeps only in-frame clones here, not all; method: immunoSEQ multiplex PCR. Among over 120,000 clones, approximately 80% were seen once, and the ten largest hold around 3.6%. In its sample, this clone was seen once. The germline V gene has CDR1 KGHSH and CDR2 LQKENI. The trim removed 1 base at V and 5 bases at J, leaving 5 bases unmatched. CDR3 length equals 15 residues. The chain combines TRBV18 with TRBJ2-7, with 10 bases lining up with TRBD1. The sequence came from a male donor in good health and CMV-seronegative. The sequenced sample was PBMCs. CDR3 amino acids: CASSPLRDRGHEQYF. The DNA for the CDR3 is TGTGCCAGCTCACCACTCCGGGACAGGGGACACGAGCAGTACTTC.